This passage covers 12 T cell receptor beta chains from one sample sequenced in a study of blood T cell repertoires in COVID-19. Profiling relied on immunoSEQ multiplex PCR, and the TCRdb table lists in-frame clones only, not all of them. The table includes around 150,000 clones, roughly 79% detected once. Material for sequencing was peripheral blood. The source is a man in his fifties or sixties with active or convalescent COVID-19.

V and J are TRBV27 and TRBJ2-3; D gene unclear. The CDR3 covers 13 residues. V was pared by 3 bases and J by 4 bases, with 8 bases between. Germline V gene data show CDR1 as MNHEY and CDR2 as SMNVEV (reference sequence). CDR3: CASSFPSADTQYF. CDR3 in DNA: TGTGCCAGCAGTTTCCCCAGCGCAGATACGCAGTATTTT.

The V gene is TRBV24-1, the J gene TRBJ1-2; D is unclear. V was shortened by 5 bases and J by 4 bases, with 10 bases between the two germline ends. The CDR3 totals 13 residues. The germline gives CDR1 KGHDR, CDR2 SFDVKD. The CDR3 coding sequence is TGTGCCACCAGTGCTGGGCGAATCTATGGCTACACCTTC. Translated: CATSAGRIYGYTF.

This rearrangement joins TRBV28 to TRBJ2-2, with D hard to call. CDR1 is MDHEN, CDR2 SYDVKM, per germline. V shed 8 bases and J shed 6 bases, with 13 bases lying between them. This CDR3 spans 13 amino acids. CDR3 DNA sequence: TGTGCCAGCTGGCTTCGTGGAGCCGGGGAGCTGTTTTTT. It codes for CASWLRGAGELFF.

The DNA of the CDR3 is TGTGCCAGCAGTTTCCCGCTAGCGGGAGATTCGTTCGATGAGCAGTTCTTC. Its protein is CASSFPLAGDSFDEQFF. The chain joins TRBV28 to TRBJ2-1; 10 bases are a match to TRBD2. The junction had 13 bases not matched to a gene; V was cut back by 3 bases and J by 8 bases. The CDR3 covers 17 residues. Germline-derived CDR1 and CDR2 are MDHEN and SYDVKM.

This chain links TRBV19 with TRBJ1-1, with 7 bases aligning to TRBD1. The trim removed 1 base at V and 3 bases at J, leaving 2 bases unmatched. This CDR3 comprises 14 residues. CDR1 LNHDA and CDR2 SQIVND come from the germline V gene (reference sequence). In DNA, the CDR3 is TGTGCCAGTAGTATAGGGGGACAGTACACTGAAGCTTTCTTT. Translation gives CASSIGGQYTEAFF.

The chain couples TRBV7-8 to TRBJ1-2; 8 nucleotides agree with TRBD1. The junction had 11 bases not matched to a gene; V was cut back by 3 bases and J by 8 bases. The CDR3 runs to 15 residues. CDR1 is SGHVS, CDR2 FQNEAQ, per germline. CDR3 DNA: TGTGCCAGCAGCTTTATCGGACAGGGAGTACAAGGCTACACCTTC. It specifies CASSFIGQGVQGYTF.

The chain is built from TRBV7-7 and TRBJ2-7; 9 nucleotides match TRBD2. CDR3 length: 13 amino acids. V lost 4 bases, J lost 6 bases, and 4 bases stayed unmatched. Per the germline V gene, CDR1 is SSHAT and CDR2 is FNYEAQ (reference sequence). Here the CDR3 DNA reads TGTGCCAGCAGCTCGGATAGCGGGGGCGAGCAGTACTTC. Its translation is CASSSDSGGEQYF.

This chain connects TRBV24-1 to TRBJ2-3, with TRBD2 as a possible D gene (5 bases). The V and J ends lost 9 bases and 0 bases respectively, with 9 bases between them. The CDR3 contains 13 residues. The germline CDR1 and CDR2 sequences are KGHDR and SFDVKD. The CDR3 sequence is CATSRGSTDTQYF. CDR3 DNA: TGTGCCACCTCACGGGGAAGCACAGATACGCAGTATTTT.

This chain connects TRBV6-2 or TRBV6-3 to TRBJ2-7, with 12 positions matching TRBD2. Germline lookup yields CDR1 MNHEY and CDR2 SVGEGT. The CDR3 contains 13 residues. J was trimmed by 10 bases and V by 6 bases; bases with no gene match: 7. The CDR3 sequence is CASSPGTSGFQYF. In DNA, the CDR3 is TGTGCCAGCAGCCCCGGGACTAGCGGGTTTCAGTACTTC.

This clone was seen only a few times. The CDR3 loop is CASSFPRDRVSVAYQPQHF. As DNA, the CDR3 is TGTGCCAGCAGTTTCCCCCGGGACAGGGTTAGTGTAGCATATCAGCCCCAGCATTTT. This rearrangement joins TRBV28 to TRBJ1-5; 9 positions match TRBD1. The CDR3 loop spans 19 amino acids. Per the germline V gene, CDR1 is MDHEN and CDR2 is SYDVKM. Trimming took 3 bases from V and 5 from J; bases not matched to a gene: 17.

The chain links TRBV7-3 to TRBJ1-4; the D is unclear. The germline V gene encodes CDR1 SGHTA and CDR2 FQGTGA. The CDR3 spans 13 residues. Trimming stripped 5 bases from V and 3 bases from J, with 7 bases between. The CDR3 nucleotides are TGTGCCAGCAGCCTCGGGGCTAATGAAAAACTGTTTTTT. This translates into CASSLGANEKLFF.

The V gene is TRBV15, the J gene TRBJ2-2, with 9 bases matching TRBD2. This CDR3 has 16 residues. The junction had 1 base not matched to a gene; V was cut back by 0 bases and J by 2 bases. In germline, CDR1 is LNHNV, CDR2 YYDKDF (reference sequence). CDR3 DNA sequence: TGTGCCACCAGCAGAGAACTAGCGGGTAACACCGGGGAGCTGTTTTTT. Amino acids: CATSRELAGNTGELFF.